The 14 T cell receptor beta chains given below trace back to one sample, sequenced in a study of T cells in Graves' hyperthyroidism and ophthalmopathy. TCR beta CDR3 sequences were amplified from RNA transcripts. Primed by the HTBI set, a first-round RT-PCR was run on the TCR CDR3. TCRdb reprocessed the multiplex PCR reads with MiXCR, giving one entry per CDR3 protein. The table lists hundreds of thousands of distinct CDR3 sequences, 35% to 45% of them singletons. Sequencing was done on a sample of blood. These TCRs come from a man between 18 and 29 years old with Graves' hyperthyroidism.

This clonotype was seen ten or more times. The rearrangement links TRBV11-2 to TRBJ1-2; 8 bases agree with TRBD1. The CDR3 covers 14 residues. V was clipped by 5 bases and J by 8 bases; unmatched bases: 10. Germline lookup yields CDR1 SGHAT and CDR2 FQNNGV. The CDR3 spells CASSRLQGEEGYTF. The CDR3, as DNA: TGTGCCAGCAGCCGTCTACAGGGGGAAGAGGGCTACACCTTC.

This clonotype has only a few counts. This chain uses TRBV7-9 with TRBJ1-4, with D perhaps matching TRBD1 (6 bases). V was clipped by 2 bases and J by 7 bases, with 14 bases between them. Germline lookup yields CDR1 SEHNR and CDR2 FQNEAQ (reference sequence). The length of the CDR3 is 15 residues. The CDR3: CASSLSSSRGEKLFF. As DNA, the CDR3 is TGTGCCAGCAGCTTATCCAGCAGCAGGGGTGAAAAACTGTTTTTT.

This clonotype has a handful of counts. The rearrangement joins TRBV5-8 to TRBJ2-7, with 7 bases that match TRBD1. Germline V gene lookup returns CDR1 SGHTS and CDR2 YDEGEE. The CDR3 consists of 15 residues. The trim removed 5 bases at V and 4 bases at J, leaving 12 bases unmatched. The CDR3 DNA follows: TGTGCCAGCAGTCAGATACCGGGACAGTCTTACGAGCAGTACTTC. Protein product: CASSQIPGQSYEQYF.

The chain joins TRBV10-2 to TRBJ1-5; no clear D. CDR3 length: 14 residues. The V and J ends lost 4 bases and 7 bases respectively, with 14 bases between them. CDR1 WSHSY and CDR2 SAAADI come from the germline V gene. CDR3 protein: CASSAGDMRQPQHF. The CDR3 DNA reads TGCGCCAGCAGTGCCGGAGACATGAGACAGCCCCAGCATTTT.

This clonotype was picked up many times. The chain couples TRBV2 to TRBJ2-7; D is undetermined. Deletions cut 6 bases from V and 7 bases from J, with 7 bases between. In germline, CDR1 is SNHLY, CDR2 FYNNEI. The CDR3 is 10 amino acids. The CDR3 here is CASSGLEQYF. CDR3 bases: TGTGCCAGCAGCGGGCTTGAGCAGTACTTC.

The V call is TRBV15, the J call TRBJ1-2; weak D call: TRBD1 (6 bases). Germline-derived CDR1 and CDR2 are LNHNV and YYDKDF (reference sequence). There are 14 residues in the CDR3. Trimming cost V 3 bases and J 2 bases, with 10 bases left between them. The CDR3 DNA is TGTGCCACCAGCAGCTGGGACACCAACTATGGCTACACCTTC. Translating it yields CATSSWDTNYGYTF.

This clonotype came up many times. The gene calls are TRBV29-1 and TRBJ1-1, with 8 bases that match TRBD1. The V segment lost 0 bases and the J segment 0 bases; nucleotides outside the gene matches: 6. The CDR3 is made up of 16 amino acids. Germline values: CDR1 SQVTM, CDR2 ANQGSEA. CDR3 coding DNA: TGCAGCGTTGAAGATTCGGGACAGGAGATGAACACTGAAGCTTTCTTT. Translated, it gives CSVEDSGQEMNTEAFF.

This clonotype was seen repeatedly, ten times or more. The chain couples TRBV7-2 to TRBJ1-3; D call uncertain. Germline CDR1 reads SGHTA; CDR2 reads FQGNSA. The CDR3 has 15 amino acids. The V gene lost 7 bases and the J gene lost 0 bases, with 13 bases spanning the gap. This CDR3 is CASTGSVNSGNTIYF. Here the CDR3 DNA reads TGTGCCAGCACCGGGTCAGTAAACTCTGGAAACACCATATATTTT.

This rearrangement joins TRBV7-2 to TRBJ1-2; maybe TRBD1 (5 bases). V dropped 2 bases and J dropped 4 bases, with 11 bases sitting between them. The CDR3 consists of 14 residues. Germline CDR1 SGHTA, CDR2 FQGNSA. The CDR3 nucleotides read TGTGCCAGCAGCTTATTTAGCGGGGGCTATGGCTACACCTTC. Its protein product is CASSLFSGGYGYTF.

Details on this clonotype: A far more abundant clone sits one base away, making this likely a read error. The chain couples TRBV5-1 to TRBJ1-2; tentative D call: TRBD1 (5 bases). Per the germline V gene, CDR1 is SGHRS and CDR2 is YFSETQ. The CDR3 is made up of 13 amino acids. CDR3: CASSSTANYGYAF. The CDR3 nucleotides read TGCGCCAGCAGCTCGACAGCTAACTATGGCTACGCCTTC.

This clonotype was seen many times. V usage is TRBV7-2 and J usage is TRBJ1-2; 8 bases align to TRBD1. The CDR3 loop spans 15 amino acids. Germline loops: CDR1 SGHTA, CDR2 FQGNSA. With V trimmed by 5 bases and J by 4 bases, 9 bases remained unmatched. CDR3 loop: CASSTQGAQVYGYTF. The CDR3 DNA sequence: TGTGCCAGCAGCACCCAGGGGGCGCAGGTCTATGGCTACACCTTC. Filled out from reference TRBV7-2 and TRBJ1-2, the complete variable domain reads GAGVSQSPSNKVTEKGKDVELRCDPISGHTALYWYRQSLGQGLEFLIYFQGNSAPDKSGLPSDRFSAERTGGSVSTLTIQRTQQEDSAVYLCASSTQGAQVYGYTFGSGTRLTVV.

There are many counts of this clonotype. This chain links TRBV7-2 with TRBJ2-5; 8 bases are shared with TRBD2. V was pared by 6 bases and J by 10 bases, with 7 bases of the junction left unmatched. CDR3 size: 12 residues. In germline, CDR1 is SGHTA, CDR2 FQGNSA. The CDR3 loop reads CASRASGQDQYF. The CDR3 bases are TGTGCCAGCAGGGCTAGCGGGCAGGACCAGTACTTC.

The rearrangement joins TRBV9 to TRBJ2-2; no definite D call. The CDR3 loop spans 12 amino acids. V lost 4 bases and J lost 7, with 8 bases in between. Germline values: CDR1 SGDLS, CDR2 YYNGEE. The CDR3 is CASSLYIGELFF. CDR3 coding DNA: TGTGCCAGCAGCTTATATATCGGGGAGCTGTTTTTT.

V gene TRBV20-1 combines with J gene TRBJ2-7, with TRBD2 as a possible D gene (5 bases). V was clipped by 4 bases and J by 4 bases, with 14 bases between them. The CDR3 has 13 residues. Germline V gene data show CDR1 as DFQATT and CDR2 as SNEGSKA (reference sequence). DNA for the CDR3: TGCAGTGCTACGGACTCCGAACCTTACGAGCAGTACTTC. This translates into CSATDSEPYEQYF.